The T cell receptor (beta chain) described here comes from a study of blood T cell repertoires in COVID-19. Original processing methods: Counts of nucleated cells, estimated from reference gene primer amplification, were obtained. The data were produced by immunoSEQ multiplex PCR, yet TCRdb's version contains in-frame clones alone and is incomplete. That table gives V, J and clone size, and the DNA gave D and trimming. The sample records 40,000 to 60,000 clones, roughly 84% being singletons. Trimming removed 0 bases from V and 8 bases from J; junction bases left unmatched: 6. CDR3 length: 16 residues. Germline V gene data show CDR1 as SGDLS and CDR2 as YYNGEE.

The material sequenced was peripheral blood. The source of this sequence is a human donor in a cohort sampled during active COVID-19. This rearrangement joins TRBV9 to TRBJ2-1; TRBD2 agrees at 12 bases. CDR3 residues: CASSVGLAGGPDEQFF. DNA of the CDR3: TGTGCCAGCAGCGTAGGGCTAGCGGGAGGGCCGGATGAGCAGTTCTTC.